This entry lists 5 T cell receptor beta chains sequenced from one sample in a study of PD-1 blockade in mismatch repair-deficient tumors. TCRdb's table, derived via immunoSEQ multiplex PCR, lists solely in-frame clones and lacks some. Among about 34,000 clones listed, around 80% were seen once. Sequenced material: PBMCs, taken approximately 6 weeks after starting pembrolizumab. Every receptor here comes from an adult with mismatch repair-deficient cancer.

The chain links TRBV7-3 to TRBJ1-3; the D is unclear. There are 16 residues in the CDR3. Germline V lookup: CDR1 SGHTA, CDR2 FQGTGA. V was trimmed by 5 bases and J by 0 bases, leaving 14 bases between them. The chain's CDR3 is CASSPDDSASGNTIYF. The CDR3 DNA reads TGTGCCAGCAGCCCCGATGACTCAGCCTCTGGAAACACCATATATTTT.

The rearrangement uses TRBV7-2 and TRBJ2-1, with 8 bases aligning to TRBD2. The CDR3 spans 16 residues. Germline CDR1 SGHTA, CDR2 FQGNSA. V shed 4 bases and J 8 bases; nucleotides not matched to a gene: 13. CDR3 sequence (DNA): TGTGCCAGCAGCTCCCATGAGGTAGCGGGAAAGTATGAGCAGTTCTTC. It translates to CASSSHEVAGKYEQFF.

This sequence joins TRBV25-1 and TRBJ2-1; D might be TRBD2 (6 bases). Deletions cut 2 bases from V and 6 bases from J, with 14 bases between. This CDR3 has 15 amino acids. Germline CDR1 is MGHDK and CDR2 is SYGVNS. This chain's CDR3 is CASSEGVGGSNEQFF. The CDR3 nucleotides are TGTGCCAGCAGTGAAGGTGTTGGAGGGAGCAATGAGCAGTTCTTC. Together with reference TRBV25-1 and TRBJ2-1, the CDR3 gives the full variable domain: EADIYQTPRYLVIGTGKKITLECSQTMGHDKMYWYQQDPGMELHLIHYSYGVNSTEKGDLSSESTVSRIRTEHFPLTLESARPSHTSQYLCASSEGVGGSNEQFFGPGTRLTVL.

V gene TRBV19 combines with J gene TRBJ1-3; 10 bases match TRBD1. The V segment lost 4 bases and the J segment 7 bases; nucleotides outside the gene matches: 7. Looked up from germline, CDR1 is LNHDA and CDR2 is SQIVND (reference sequence). CDR3 size: 15 residues. CDR3 region: CASSTGTGEWNTIYF. The CDR3 region has the DNA TGTGCCAGTAGTACAGGGACAGGGGAATGGAACACCATATATTTT.

The chain links TRBV5-1 to TRBJ1-4, with 11 bases matching TRBD1. Germline loops: CDR1 SGHRS, CDR2 YFSETQ. The CDR3 spans 16 residues. The trim removed 4 bases at V and 5 bases at J, leaving 7 bases unmatched. This CDR3 is CASSPQGQGGNEKLFF. In DNA, the CDR3 is TGCGCCAGCAGCCCGCAGGGACAGGGGGGGAATGAAAAACTGTTTTTT.